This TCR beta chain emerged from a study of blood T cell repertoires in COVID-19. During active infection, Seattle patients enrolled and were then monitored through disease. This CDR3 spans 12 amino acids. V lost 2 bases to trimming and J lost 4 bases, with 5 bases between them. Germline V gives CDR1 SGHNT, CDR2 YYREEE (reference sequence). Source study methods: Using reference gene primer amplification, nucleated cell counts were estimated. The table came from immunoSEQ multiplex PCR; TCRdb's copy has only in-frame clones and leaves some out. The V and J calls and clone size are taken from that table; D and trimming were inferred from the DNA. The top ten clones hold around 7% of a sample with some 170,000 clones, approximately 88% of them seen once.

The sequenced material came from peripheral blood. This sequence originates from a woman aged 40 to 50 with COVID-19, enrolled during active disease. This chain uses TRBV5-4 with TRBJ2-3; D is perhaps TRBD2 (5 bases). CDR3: CASSFGADTQYF. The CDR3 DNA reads TGTGCCAGCAGCTTCGGGGCAGATACGCAGTATTTT.